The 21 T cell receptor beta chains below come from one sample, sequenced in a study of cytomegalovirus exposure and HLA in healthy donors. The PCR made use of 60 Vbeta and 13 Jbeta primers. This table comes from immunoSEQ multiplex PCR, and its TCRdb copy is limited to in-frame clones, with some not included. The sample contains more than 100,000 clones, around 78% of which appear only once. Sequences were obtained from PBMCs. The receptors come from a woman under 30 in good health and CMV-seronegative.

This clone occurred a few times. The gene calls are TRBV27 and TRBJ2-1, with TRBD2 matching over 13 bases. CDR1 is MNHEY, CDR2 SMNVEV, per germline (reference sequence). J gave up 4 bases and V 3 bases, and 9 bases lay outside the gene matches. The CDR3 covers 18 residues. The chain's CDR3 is CASSFELAGGGFYNEQFF. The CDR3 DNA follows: TGTGCCAGCAGTTTTGAACTAGCGGGAGGGGGGTTTTACAATGAGCAGTTCTTC.

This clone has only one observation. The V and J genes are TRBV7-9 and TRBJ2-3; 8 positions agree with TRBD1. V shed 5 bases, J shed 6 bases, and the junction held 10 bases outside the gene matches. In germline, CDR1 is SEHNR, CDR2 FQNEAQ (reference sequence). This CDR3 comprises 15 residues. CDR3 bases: TGTGCCAGCAGCCTCTTATGGGACAGGAGCGATACGCAGTATTTT. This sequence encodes CASSLLWDRSDTQYF.

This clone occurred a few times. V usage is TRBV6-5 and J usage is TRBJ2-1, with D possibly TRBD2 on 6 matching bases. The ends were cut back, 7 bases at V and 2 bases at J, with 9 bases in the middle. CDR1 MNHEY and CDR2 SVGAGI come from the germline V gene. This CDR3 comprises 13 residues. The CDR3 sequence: CASNRGAYNEQFF. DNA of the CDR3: TGTGCCAGCAACCGCGGGGCCTACAATGAGCAGTTCTTC.

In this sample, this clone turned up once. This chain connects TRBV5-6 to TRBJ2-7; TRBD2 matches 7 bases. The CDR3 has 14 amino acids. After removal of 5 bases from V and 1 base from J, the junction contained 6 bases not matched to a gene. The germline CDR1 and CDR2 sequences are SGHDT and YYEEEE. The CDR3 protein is CASRVERGSYEQYF. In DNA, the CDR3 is TGTGCCAGCAGGGTCGAGCGGGGTTCCTACGAGCAGTACTTC. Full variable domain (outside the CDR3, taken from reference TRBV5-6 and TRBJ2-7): DAGVTQSPTHLIKTRGQQVTLRCSPKSGHDTVSWYQQALGQGPQFIFQYYEEEERQRGNFPDRFSGHQFPNYSSELNVNALLLGDSALYLCASRVERGSYEQYFGPGTRLTVT.

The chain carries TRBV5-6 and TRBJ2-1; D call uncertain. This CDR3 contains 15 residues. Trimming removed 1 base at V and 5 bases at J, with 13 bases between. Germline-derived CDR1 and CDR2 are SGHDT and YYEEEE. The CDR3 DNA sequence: TGTGCCAGCAGCTTGAAGCGTCTCCCTGACAATGAGCAGTTCTTC. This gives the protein CASSLKRLPDNEQFF.

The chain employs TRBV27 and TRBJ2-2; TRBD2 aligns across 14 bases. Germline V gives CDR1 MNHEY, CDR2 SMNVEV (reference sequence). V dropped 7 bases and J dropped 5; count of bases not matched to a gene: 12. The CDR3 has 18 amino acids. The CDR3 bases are TGTGCCAGCACCCCCTTAGGGACTAGCGGGAGTCGGACCGGGGAGCTGTTTTTT. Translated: CASTPLGTSGSRTGELFF.

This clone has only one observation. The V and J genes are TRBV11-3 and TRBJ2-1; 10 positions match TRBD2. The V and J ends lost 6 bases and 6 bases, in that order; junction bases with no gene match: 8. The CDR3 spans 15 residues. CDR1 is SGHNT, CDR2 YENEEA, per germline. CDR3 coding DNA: TGTGCCAGCAGTCCCGGGACTAGCGCCTCCAATGAGCAGTTCTTC. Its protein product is CASSPGTSASNEQFF.

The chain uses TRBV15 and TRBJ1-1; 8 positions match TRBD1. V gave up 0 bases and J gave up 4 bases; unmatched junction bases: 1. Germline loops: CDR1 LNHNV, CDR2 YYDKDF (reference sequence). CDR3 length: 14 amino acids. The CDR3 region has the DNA TGTGCCACCAGCAGAGATCAGGGGGCCACTGAAGCTTTCTTT. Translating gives CATSRDQGATEAFF.

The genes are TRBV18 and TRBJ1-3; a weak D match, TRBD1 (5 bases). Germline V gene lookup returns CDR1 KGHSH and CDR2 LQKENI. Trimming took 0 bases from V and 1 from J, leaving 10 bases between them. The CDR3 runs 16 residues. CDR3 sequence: CASSPPGLRSGNTIYF. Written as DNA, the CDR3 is TGTGCCAGCTCACCACCGGGACTGAGATCTGGAAACACCATATATTTT.

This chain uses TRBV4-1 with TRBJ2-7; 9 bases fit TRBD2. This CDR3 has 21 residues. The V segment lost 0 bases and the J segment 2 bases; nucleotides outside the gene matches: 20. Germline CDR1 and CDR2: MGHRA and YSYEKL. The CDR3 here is CASSQDPQWPSGKADTYEQYF. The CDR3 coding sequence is TGCGCCAGCAGCCAAGATCCCCAGTGGCCTAGCGGGAAGGCCGACACCTACGAGCAGTACTTC.

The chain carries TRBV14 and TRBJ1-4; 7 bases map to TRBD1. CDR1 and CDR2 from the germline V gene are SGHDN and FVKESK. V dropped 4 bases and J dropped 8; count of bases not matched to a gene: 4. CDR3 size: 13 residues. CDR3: CASSLLDREKLFF. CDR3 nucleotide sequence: TGTGCCAGCAGCCTACTGGACAGGGAAAAACTGTTTTTT.

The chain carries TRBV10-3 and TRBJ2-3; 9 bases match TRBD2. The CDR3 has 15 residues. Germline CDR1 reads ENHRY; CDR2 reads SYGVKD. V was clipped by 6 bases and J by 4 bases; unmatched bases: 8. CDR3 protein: CAIRRLAGDSDTQYF. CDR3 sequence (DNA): TGTGCCATCAGACGTTTAGCGGGAGACTCAGATACGCAGTATTTT.

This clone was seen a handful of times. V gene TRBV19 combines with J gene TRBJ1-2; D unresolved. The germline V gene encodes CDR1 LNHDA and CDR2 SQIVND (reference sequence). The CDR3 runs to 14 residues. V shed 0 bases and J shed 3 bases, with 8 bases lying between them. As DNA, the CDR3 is TGTGCCAGTAGTATAGATCGGTCCGACTATGGCTACACCTTC. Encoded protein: CASSIDRSDYGYTF.

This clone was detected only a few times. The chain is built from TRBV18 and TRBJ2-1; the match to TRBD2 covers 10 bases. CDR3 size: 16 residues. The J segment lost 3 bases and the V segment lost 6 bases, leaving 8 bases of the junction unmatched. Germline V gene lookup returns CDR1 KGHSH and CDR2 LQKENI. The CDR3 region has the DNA TGTGCCAGCTCGAGGACCGGGACTAGCGACTACAATGAGCAGTTCTTC. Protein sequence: CASSRTGTSDYNEQFF.

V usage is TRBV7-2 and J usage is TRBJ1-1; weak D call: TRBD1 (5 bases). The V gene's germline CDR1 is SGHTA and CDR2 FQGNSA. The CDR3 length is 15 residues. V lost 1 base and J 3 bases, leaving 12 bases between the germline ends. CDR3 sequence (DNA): TGTGCCAGCAGCTTAGATCCGGGGGTCTACACTGAAGCTTTCTTT. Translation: CASSLDPGVYTEAFF.

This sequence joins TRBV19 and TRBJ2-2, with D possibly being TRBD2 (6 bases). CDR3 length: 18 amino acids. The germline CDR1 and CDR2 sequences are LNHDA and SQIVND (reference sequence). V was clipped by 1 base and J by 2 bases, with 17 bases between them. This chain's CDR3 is CASSIAFGLALNTGELFF. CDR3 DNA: TGTGCCAGTAGTATAGCCTTCGGGCTAGCGCTCAACACCGGGGAGCTGTTTTTT. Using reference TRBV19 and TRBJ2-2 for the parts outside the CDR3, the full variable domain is DGGITQSPKYLFRKEGQNVTLSCEQNLNHDAMYWYRQDPGQGLRLIYYSQIVNDFQKGDIAEGYSVSREKKESFPLTVTSAQKNPTAFYLCASSIAFGLALNTGELFFGEGSRLTVL.

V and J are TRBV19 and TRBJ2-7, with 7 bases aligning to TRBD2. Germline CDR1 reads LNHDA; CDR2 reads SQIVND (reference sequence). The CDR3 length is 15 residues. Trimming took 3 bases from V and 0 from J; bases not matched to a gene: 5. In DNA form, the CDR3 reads TGTGCCAGTAGTATTGGGCGGACTAGCTCCTACGAGCAGTACTTC. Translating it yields CASSIGRTSSYEQYF.

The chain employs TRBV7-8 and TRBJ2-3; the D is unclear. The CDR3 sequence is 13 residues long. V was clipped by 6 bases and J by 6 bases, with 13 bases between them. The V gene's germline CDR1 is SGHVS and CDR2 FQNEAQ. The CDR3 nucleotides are TGTGCCAGCAGTCTCCCAAATGAGGATACGCAGTATTTT. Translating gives CASSLPNEDTQYF.

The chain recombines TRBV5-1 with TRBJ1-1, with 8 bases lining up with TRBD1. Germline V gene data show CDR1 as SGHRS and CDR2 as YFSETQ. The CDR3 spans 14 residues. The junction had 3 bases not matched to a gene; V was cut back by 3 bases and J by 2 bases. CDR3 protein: CASSWTGRNTEAFF. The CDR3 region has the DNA TGCGCCAGCAGCTGGACAGGGCGCAACACTGAAGCTTTCTTT.

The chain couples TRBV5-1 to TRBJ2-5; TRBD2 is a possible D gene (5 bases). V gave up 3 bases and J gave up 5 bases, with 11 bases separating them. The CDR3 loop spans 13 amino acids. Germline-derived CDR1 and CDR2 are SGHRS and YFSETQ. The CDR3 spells CASSSTGSETQYF. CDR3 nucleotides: TGCGCCAGCAGCTCGACGGGGTCGGAGACCCAGTACTTC.

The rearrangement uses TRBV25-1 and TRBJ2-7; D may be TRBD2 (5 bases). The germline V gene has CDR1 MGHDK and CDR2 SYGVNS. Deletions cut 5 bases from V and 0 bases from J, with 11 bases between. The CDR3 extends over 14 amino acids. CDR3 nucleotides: TGTGCCAGCAGTATCAGCGGTAGCTCCTACGAGCAGTACTTC. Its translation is CASSISGSSYEQYF.